The next 22 T cell receptor beta chains were all read from a single sample in a study of shared clonotypes between healthy human individuals. TCRdb's table, derived via immunoSEQ multiplex PCR, lists solely in-frame clones and lacks some. The sample has 2 million to 3 million clones; approximately 93% are singletons. The sequenced material came from naive CD4+ T cells from PBMCs. Subset specified: CD45RA+ positively selected. The receptor set was obtained from a young man in good health. Some clones in this sample may be carry-over from other donors' samples.

The chain carries TRBV2 and TRBJ1-1; 7 bases map to TRBD1. V lost 5 bases to trimming and J lost 5 bases; unmatched junction nucleotides: 5. This CDR3 contains 13 residues. CDR1 and CDR2 (germline): SNHLY, FYNNEI. For the CDR3, the DNA is TGTGCCAGCAGTTACACAGGGGTGACTGAAGCTTTCTTT. Its protein is CASSYTGVTEAFF.

The chain couples TRBV10-3 to TRBJ1-6; the D is unclear. The germline CDR1 and CDR2 sequences are ENHRY and SYGVKD. V was pared by 6 bases and J by 9 bases, with 9 bases between. The CDR3 covers 12 residues. CDR3 protein: CAIRDSLSPLHF. As DNA, the CDR3 is TGTGCCATCAGGGACTCCCTTTCACCCCTCCACTTT.

The chain combines TRBV9 with TRBJ2-1; 7 bases are shared with TRBD1. The trim removed 0 bases at V and 7 bases at J, leaving 10 bases unmatched. There are 16 residues in the CDR3. CDR1 and CDR2 from the germline V gene are SGDLS and YYNGEE. The CDR3 protein is CASSVVLGRGWNEQFF. The DNA of the CDR3 is TGTGCCAGCAGCGTAGTTCTAGGCAGGGGGTGGAATGAGCAGTTCTTC.

The chain joins TRBV28 to TRBJ2-1; the match to TRBD2 covers 11 bases. Per germline, CDR1 MDHEN and CDR2 SYDVKM. There are 16 residues in the CDR3. V dropped 6 bases and J dropped 2; count of bases not matched to a gene: 6. CDR3 residues: CASRKTTSGTYNEQFF. The CDR3 DNA follows: TGTGCCAGCAGGAAAACGACTAGCGGGACCTACAATGAGCAGTTCTTC. Looking up the rest from reference TRBV28 and TRBJ2-1 gives the full variable domain: DVKVTQSSRYLVKRTGEKVFLECVQDMDHENMFWYRQDPGLGLRLIYFSYDVKMKEKGDIPEGYSVSREKKERFSLILESASTNQTSMYLCASRKTTSGTYNEQFFGPGTRLTVL.

About this clone: The sample carries other DNA sequences with the same CDR3. In nucleotides, the CDR3 is TGTGCCAGCAGCCTAGCGGGCGGAAGCACAGATACGCAGTATTTT. Its protein product is CASSLAGGSTDTQYF. The chain joins TRBV7-3 to TRBJ2-3, with 8 bases lining up with TRBD2. Trimming removed 5 bases from V and 0 bases from J; junction bases left unmatched: 4. This CDR3 region has 15 residues. Germline loops: CDR1 SGHTA, CDR2 FQGTGA.

V gene TRBV10-1 combines with J gene TRBJ2-1; a weak D match, TRBD1 (6 bases). This CDR3 has 11 amino acids. Per germline, CDR1 WNHNN and CDR2 SYGVQD (reference sequence). The chain's CDR3 is CGLQGCDEQFF. The CDR3 DNA is TGCGGGCTACAGGGTTGCGATGAGCAGTTCTTC.

The CDR3 loop reads CASSYSLLSNQPQHF. The CDR3 nucleotides are TGTGCCAGCAGTTACTCCCTTCTTAGCAATCAGCCCCAGCATTTT. The chain recombines TRBV6-5 with TRBJ1-5; D remains unclear. The CDR3 is made up of 15 amino acids. V dropped 0 bases and J dropped 0 bases, with 6 bases sitting between them. Germline V gives CDR1 MNHEY, CDR2 SVGAGI.

The rearrangement uses TRBV30 and TRBJ2-7, with TRBD2 matching 11 bases. The germline gives CDR1 GTSNPN, CDR2 SVGIG (reference sequence). With 4 bases clipped from V and 5 bases from J, the junction kept 7 bases outside the gene matches. There are 14 residues in the CDR3. The CDR3 sequence is CAWKLAGALDEQYF. The CDR3 region has the DNA TGTGCCTGGAAACTAGCGGGAGCTCTTGACGAGCAGTACTTC. The full variable domain, its missing parts supplied by reference TRBV30 and TRBJ2-7, is SQTIHQWPATLVQPVGSPLSLECTVEGTSNPNLYWYRQAAGRGLQLLFYSVGIGQISSEVPQNLSASRPQDRQFILSSKKLLLSDSGFYLCAWKLAGALDEQYFGPGTRLTVT.

The V call is TRBV30, the J call TRBJ1-6; D gene unclear. Trimming removed 2 bases at V and 0 bases at J, with 14 bases between. The germline gives CDR1 GTSNPN, CDR2 SVGIG (reference sequence). The CDR3 runs 17 residues. In DNA form, the CDR3 reads TGTGCCTGGAGTTGGGCAGGACCTAGCTCCTATAATTCACCCCTCCACTTT. This codes for CAWSWAGPSSYNSPLHF.

The V gene is TRBV28, the J gene TRBJ2-7; D is uncertain. V was trimmed by 5 bases and J by 2 bases, leaving 13 bases between them. This CDR3 comprises 14 residues. Germline CDR1 MDHEN, CDR2 SYDVKM. CDR3 in amino acids: CASSLHALTYEQYF. The CDR3 DNA reads TGTGCCAGCAGTCTACATGCGCTGACCTACGAGCAGTACTTC.

The CDR3 loop reads CASSPSLVALLNTEAFF. The CDR3 region has the DNA TGTGCCAGCTCACCAAGTCTGGTCGCCCTCCTGAACACTGAAGCTTTCTTT. The chain joins TRBV18 to TRBJ1-1; D not resolved. This CDR3 spans 17 amino acids. Trimming took off 2 bases at V and 0 bases at J, with 16 bases between the two ends. In germline, CDR1 is KGHSH, CDR2 LQKENI.

The chain uses TRBV18 and TRBJ2-4, with D possibly being TRBD1 or TRBD2 (5 bases each). With 6 bases removed from V and 3 bases from J, the gap between germline ends came to 18 bases. CDR3 size: 16 residues. Germline V lookup: CDR1 KGHSH, CDR2 LQKENI. The CDR3 nucleotides are TGTGCCAGCTCCCCGAGCGGACGGGACCTCAAAAACATTCAGTACTTC. As protein: CASSPSGRDLKNIQYF.

V usage is TRBV28 and J usage is TRBJ2-5; D tentatively reads TRBD1 or TRBD2 (6 bases each). TRBJ2-7 matches the DNA end more closely, so the J call is doubtful. The CDR3 is 13 amino acids. Germline V gives CDR1 MDHEN, CDR2 SYDVKM. The CDR3 loop reads CASRAGGRYEQYF. CDR3 DNA sequence: TGTGCCAGCAGGGCCGGGGGCCGCTACGAGCAGTACTTC.

The DNA of the CDR3 is TGTGCCAGCTTTACCGGGACTAGCGGGGGCCTCCGTTACGAGCAGTACTTC. Translation gives CASFTGTSGGLRYEQYF. The genes are TRBV28 and TRBJ2-7; 14 nucleotides line up with TRBD2. The CDR3 has 17 residues. V shed 8 bases, J shed 4 bases, and the junction held 13 bases outside the gene matches. The germline V gene has CDR1 MDHEN and CDR2 SYDVKM.

V is TRBV7-2 and J is TRBJ1-2; D remains unclear. The CDR3 covers 14 residues. CDR1 is SGHTA, CDR2 FQGNSA, per germline. Trimming removed 6 bases at V and 0 bases at J, with 11 bases between. In DNA form, the CDR3 reads TGTGCCAGCAGTCTGGAGGCCTCTAACTATGGCTACACCTTC. It encodes CASSLEASNYGYTF.

The rearrangement uses TRBV7-7 and TRBJ2-2, with TRBD1 matching 8 bases. J lost 4 bases, V lost 5 bases, and 9 bases had no gene match. This CDR3 comprises 16 residues. From germline, CDR1 is SSHAT and CDR2 FNYEAQ (reference sequence). The CDR3 region is CASSPTGGSTTGELFF. The CDR3 DNA sequence: TGTGCCAGCAGCCCCACAGGGGGTTCGACCACCGGGGAGCTGTTTTTT.

The gene calls are TRBV2 and TRBJ2-7, with a tentative D call TRBD2 (5 bases). Germline lookup yields CDR1 SNHLY and CDR2 FYNNEI. The CDR3 contains 11 residues. Trimming cost V 6 bases and J 3 bases, with 6 bases left between them. CDR3 bases: TGTGCCAGCAGGGAGGACTACGAGCAGTACTTC. It specifies CASREDYEQYF.

The chain recombines TRBV19 with TRBJ1-5; D unresolved. The CDR3 has 17 residues. Trimming took off 3 bases at V and 2 bases at J, with 17 bases between the two ends. The germline V gene has CDR1 LNHDA and CDR2 SQIVND (reference sequence). The CDR3 DNA sequence: TGTGCCAGTAGTATCGTCGTTCTGAGCCCCCGCAATCAGCCCCAGCATTTT. Translated, it gives CASSIVVLSPRNQPQHF.

The chain uses TRBV6-1 and TRBJ2-7; D is unresolved. The CDR3 totals 13 residues. V gave up 2 bases and J gave up 3 bases, with 8 bases separating them. Per germline, CDR1 MNHNS and CDR2 SASEGT. CDR3: CASSEKGIYEQYF. The CDR3 DNA reads as TGTGCCAGCAGTGAAAAGGGTATCTACGAGCAGTACTTC.

The chain uses TRBV11-2 and TRBJ2-7; possibly TRBD1 for D (7 bases). The CDR3 runs 15 residues. CDR1 is SGHAT and CDR2 is FQNNGV in the germline V gene. V lost 1 base to trimming and J lost 2 bases, with 12 bases between them. For the CDR3, the DNA is TGTGCCAGCAGCTTAGGCTTCAGGGGGGCCTACGAGCAGTACTTC. It translates to CASSLGFRGAYEQYF.

A note on this clone: An end of the junction does not agree with germline; a read error may underlie this. CDR3 sequence (DNA): TGTGCCAGCAGTTTGGGGGGCCCCGGCGACAATGAGCAGTTCTTC. Translated: CASSLGGPGDNEQFF. The chain uses TRBV5-4 and TRBJ2-1; D assignment may be TRBD1 or TRBD2 (6 bases each). The V gene's germline CDR1 is SGHNT and CDR2 YYREEE (reference sequence). The CDR3 is made up of 15 amino acids.

V usage is TRBV5-1 and J usage is TRBJ2-5, with unresolved D. The CDR3 contains 12 residues. The V end was cut by 7 bases, the J end by 4 bases, with 11 bases between. Germline lookup yields CDR1 SGHRS and CDR2 YFSETQ. This CDR3 is CASGTLGETQYF. CDR3 bases: TGCGCCAGCGGCACGCTGGGAGAGACCCAGTACTTC.